The sequence of this T cell receptor (beta chain) was determined in a study of shared clonotypes between healthy human individuals. CDR3 length: 13 residues. Germline loops: CDR1 SQVTM, CDR2 ANQGSEA. With V trimmed by 6 bases and J by 3 bases, 6 bases remained unmatched. Comments on this clone: The antigen remains unidentified.

Repertoires were generated with immunoSEQ multiplex PCR, while TCRdb's copy carries only in-frame clones and drops some. The table includes 780,000 or so clones, around 77% detected once. Findings and limits, study-wide: Clonotype sharing among donors was expected to depend on sequencing depth.

The sequenced material came from memory CD4+ T cells sorted from blood. The subset was: CD45RA-negative fraction. The gene calls are TRBV29-1 and TRBJ2-5; 8 bases match TRBD2. The sequence derives from a woman aged 30 to 39 in good health. DNA for the CDR3: TGCAGCGTAAGGACTAGCATTAAAGAGACCCAGTACTTC. It yields the protein CSVRTSIKETQYF.